These 25 T cell receptor beta chains share one sample of origin, sequenced in a study of CD8+ T cells in alopecia areata. Treatment noted: oral pan-JAK inhibitor, 5-10 mg twice daily. RNA was isolated and reverse transcribed to cDNA, the sequencing template. The protocol was immunoSEQ multiplex PCR, while the TCRdb copy is restricted to in-frame clones and leaves out a portion. The sample yields fewer than 100,000 clones, just over 70% seen once. The material sequenced was CD8+ T cells sorted from blood, taken between weeks 43 and 45, from a patient treated with tofacitinib. The receptors come from a human donor with alopecia areata.

V gene TRBV29-1 combines with J gene TRBJ1-1; the D is unclear. This CDR3 has 14 residues. Deletions cut 6 bases from V and 0 bases from J, with 14 bases between. The germline CDR1 and CDR2 sequences are SQVTM and ANQGSEA. The CDR3: CSVPGVDLNTEAFF. The CDR3 nucleotides read TGCAGCGTGCCCGGGGTCGACCTGAACACTGAAGCTTTCTTT.

There are a few counts of this clone. The chain combines TRBV7-3 with TRBJ1-1; unclear D gene. From germline, CDR1 is SGHTA and CDR2 FQGTGA. Trimming left V 2 bases short and J 1 base short, with 5 bases between. The CDR3 loop spans 13 amino acids. CDR3 sequence (DNA): TGTGCCAGCAGCTTATCCCAGAACACTGAAGCTTTCTTT. Amino acids: CASSLSQNTEAFF.

This chain's CDR3 is CSAANTGELFF. The CDR3 nucleotides are TGCAGCGCTGCGAACACCGGGGAGCTGTTTTTT. The chain carries TRBV29-1 and TRBJ2-2, with D hard to call. Trimming removed 7 bases from V and 0 bases from J, with 3 bases in between. Germline V gene lookup returns CDR1 SQVTM and CDR2 ANQGSEA. This CDR3 has 11 amino acids.

The V call is TRBV7-8, the J call TRBJ1-5; 7 bases fit TRBD1. The CDR3 runs 13 residues. V shed 2 bases, J shed 6 bases, and the junction held 1 base outside the gene matches. The germline gives CDR1 SGHVS, CDR2 FQNEAQ. The CDR3 DNA reads TGTGCCAGCAGCTTACAGGGGGGTCAGCCCCAGCATTTT. Residues: CASSLQGGQPQHF.

DNA of the CDR3: TGTGCCAGCGGAGCAACAGGGGCCTACGAGCAGTACTTC. This gives the protein CASGATGAYEQYF. The chain employs TRBV6-1 and TRBJ2-7, with TRBD1 matching 7 bases. Germline assignment: CDR1 MNHNS and CDR2 SASEGT. Trimming cost V 8 bases and J 2 bases; bases outside gene matches: 6. This CDR3 spans 13 amino acids.

The chain links TRBV19 to TRBJ2-7; possible D gene TRBD2, 5 bases. Looked up from germline, CDR1 is LNHDA and CDR2 is SQIVND (reference sequence). CDR3 length: 13 amino acids. V lost 5 bases and J 2 bases, leaving 10 bases between the germline ends. This CDR3 is CASSQDGTYEQYF. The CDR3 DNA reads TGTGCCAGTAGTCAAGACGGGACCTACGAGCAGTACTTC. The whole variable domain, filled in from reference TRBV19 and TRBJ2-7, reads DGGITQSPKYLFRKEGQNVTLSCEQNLNHDAMYWYRQDPGQGLRLIYYSQIVNDFQKGDIAEGYSVSREKKESFPLTVTSAQKNPTAFYLCASSQDGTYEQYFGPGTRLTVT.

As DNA, the CDR3 is TGCAGCGTGTTAGGTGGCGGGGGAAACAATGAGCAGTTCTTC. Translated, it gives CSVLGGGGNNEQFF. V gene TRBV29-1 combines with J gene TRBJ2-1; 7 bases are shared with TRBD2. This CDR3 has 14 amino acids. The germline CDR1 and CDR2 sequences are SQVTM and ANQGSEA. Trimming removed 6 bases from V and 5 bases from J; junction bases left unmatched: 10.

This sequence joins TRBV5-1 and TRBJ1-1; tentatively, D is TRBD1 (5 bases). This CDR3 is built from 13 residues. Trimming left V 2 bases short and J 1 base short, with 6 bases between. Looked up from germline, CDR1 is SGHRS and CDR2 is YFSETQ. The CDR3 loop is CASSLTGNTEAFF. In DNA, the CDR3 is TGCGCCAGCAGCTTAACAGGGAACACTGAAGCTTTCTTT.

V and J are TRBV28 and TRBJ1-1, with 7 bases matching TRBD1. The CDR3 consists of 14 residues. Germline V gives CDR1 MDHEN, CDR2 SYDVKM. V shed 6 bases, J shed 7 bases, and the junction held 11 bases outside the gene matches. DNA of the CDR3: TGTGCCAGCAGGATCTCCGGGACAGAAAGTGAAGCTTTCTTT. This gives the protein CASRISGTESEAFF. Full variable domain (missing parts from reference TRBV28 and TRBJ1-1): DVKVTQSSRYLVKRTGEKVFLECVQDMDHENMFWYRQDPGLGLRLIYFSYDVKMKEKGDIPEGYSVSREKKERFSLILESASTNQTSMYLCASRISGTESEAFFGQGTRLTVV.

The rearrangement joins TRBV4-1 to TRBJ1-5; D possibly corresponds to TRBD1 (5 bases). This CDR3 is 20 amino acids long. Germline assignment: CDR1 MGHRA and CDR2 YSYEKL. Trimming shortened V by 0 bases and J by 4 bases, and 25 bases separated the two germline ends. CDR3: CASSQDVSGGPGIWNQPQHF. The CDR3, as DNA: TGCGCCAGCAGCCAAGATGTTTCGGGGGGACCAGGAATATGGAATCAGCCCCAGCATTTT.

This clone was found once. One junction end disagrees with the germline gene, perhaps due to a read error. This chain joins TRBV5-1 and TRBJ2-1, with unresolved D. Germline-derived CDR1 and CDR2 are SGHRS and YFSETQ. The CDR3 is made up of 14 amino acids. The CDR3 DNA reads TGCGCCAGCGGCTTGGATGGGCCGATCTATGAGCAGTTCTTC. Its translation: CASGLDGPIYEQFF. Using reference TRBV5-1 and TRBJ2-1 for the parts outside the CDR3, the full variable domain is KAGVTQTPRYLIKTRGQQVTLSCSPISGHRSVSWYQQTPGQGLQFLFEYFSETQRNKGNFPGRFSGRQFSNSRSEMNVSTLELGDSALYLCASGLDGPIYEQFFGPGTRLTVL.

This clone is deemed medium-sized (0.01 to 0.1%). The same CDR3 arises from other DNA sequences in this sample as well. The rearrangement uses TRBV7-3 and TRBJ2-5; possibly TRBD2 for D (6 bases). V was cut by 3 bases and J by 5 bases, with 10 bases left in between. CDR3 length: 13 amino acids. CDR1 SGHTA and CDR2 FQGTGA come from the germline V gene. The DNA of the CDR3 is TGTGCCAGCAGCTTGGGGGGATGGGAGACCCAGTACTTC. Translated, it gives CASSLGGWETQYF. The full variable domain, its missing parts supplied by reference TRBV7-3 and TRBJ2-5, is GAGVSQTPSNKVTEKGKYVELRCDPISGHTALYWYRQSLGQGPEFLIYFQGTGAADDSGLPNDRFFAVRPEGSVSTLKIQRTERGDSAVYLCASSLGGWETQYFGPGTRLLVL.

Comment on this clone: The junction does not match germline at one end; this may be a read error. The rearrangement links TRBV13 to TRBJ1-5; D remains ambiguous. Germline V gene lookup returns CDR1 PRHDT and CDR2 FYEKMQ (reference sequence). The length of the CDR3 is 12 residues. The chain's CDR3 is CASSLGHKPQHF. As DNA, the CDR3 is TGTGCCAGCAGCCTAGGGCACAAGCCCCAGCATTTT.

This chain's CDR3 is CASSSPLTGRMNTEAFF. The CDR3 coding sequence is TGTGCCAGCAGCTCACCGCTTACAGGGCGCATGAACACTGAAGCTTTCTTT. This chain joins TRBV7-2 and TRBJ1-1, with D possibly matching TRBD1 (6 bases). Germline values: CDR1 SGHTA, CDR2 FQGNSA. V was clipped by 4 bases and J by 0 bases, with 18 bases between them. CDR3 size: 17 residues.

This chain joins TRBV5-1 and TRBJ2-1; 11 bases align to TRBD2. Germline V gives CDR1 SGHRS, CDR2 YFSETQ. CDR3 size: 16 residues. J lost 6 bases, V lost 4 bases, and 9 bases had no gene match. The CDR3 DNA reads as TGCGCCAGCAGCCCCTTTAGCGGGGGGGCACTCAATGAGCAGTTCTTC. The encoded protein is CASSPFSGGALNEQFF. Full variable domain (outside the CDR3, taken from reference TRBV5-1 and TRBJ2-1): KAGVTQTPRYLIKTRGQQVTLSCSPISGHRSVSWYQQTPGQGLQFLFEYFSETQRNKGNFPGRFSGRQFSNSRSEMNVSTLELGDSALYLCASSPFSGGALNEQFFGPGTRLTVL.

The V gene is TRBV14, the J gene TRBJ1-2; 7 bases are shared with TRBD1. The ends lost 1 base at V and 8 bases at J; junction bases unmatched: 10. The germline CDR1 and CDR2 sequences are SGHDN and FVKESK. The CDR3 spans 15 residues. CDR3 residues: CASSQGQGPSIGYTF. As DNA, the CDR3 is TGTGCCAGCAGCCAAGGACAGGGTCCGTCAATCGGCTACACCTTC.

The V call is TRBV6-5, the J call TRBJ1-2; D call uncertain. There are 14 residues in the CDR3. CDR1 and CDR2 from the germline V gene are MNHEY and SVGAGI. V dropped 5 bases and J dropped 2 bases, with 12 bases sitting between them. The CDR3 loop reads CASSGVRANYGYTF. The CDR3 DNA sequence: TGTGCCAGCAGTGGTGTGCGGGCGAACTATGGCTACACCTTC.

The J gene is TRBJ2-7, the V gene TRBV5-6; D is perhaps TRBD1 or TRBD2 (5 bases each). The CDR3 totals 14 residues. V was cut by 2 bases and J by 3 bases, with 12 bases left in between. CDR1 is SGHDT, CDR2 YYEEEE, per germline. The CDR3, as DNA: TGTGCCAGCAGCTTCCGGGACCGATACTACGAGCAGTACTTC. Translated, it gives CASSFRDRYYEQYF.

The chain carries TRBV5-6 and TRBJ2-7; 8 positions match TRBD1. This CDR3 is 15 amino acids long. V shed 1 base, J shed 3 bases, and the junction held 6 bases outside the gene matches. CDR1 is SGHDT, CDR2 YYEEEE, per germline. CDR3 region: CASSLRTGPNYEQYF. In DNA, the CDR3 is TGTGCCAGCAGCTTGCGGACAGGGCCAAACTACGAGCAGTACTTC.

This clone was detected only a few times. This chain connects TRBV29-1 to TRBJ2-1, with D perhaps being TRBD1 or TRBD2 (5 bases each). Germline values: CDR1 SQVTM, CDR2 ANQGSEA. V was pared by 2 bases and J by 4 bases, with 12 bases between. This CDR3 has 14 residues. CDR3 protein: CSVEKRGAYNEQFF. CDR3 sequence (DNA): TGCAGCGTTGAAAAGAGGGGAGCATACAATGAGCAGTTCTTC.

This clone appeared a few times. This chain joins TRBV29-1 and TRBJ1-2; possible D gene TRBD1, 5 bases. The CDR3 runs 12 residues. From germline, CDR1 is SQVTM and CDR2 ANQGSEA. V shed 6 bases and J shed 4 bases, with 12 bases lying between them. CDR3 residues: CSVETGAYGYTF. CDR3 in DNA: TGCAGCGTCGAAACAGGAGCCTATGGCTACACCTTC.

The chain couples TRBV19 to TRBJ1-5; no definite D call. This CDR3 comprises 13 residues. In germline, CDR1 is LNHDA, CDR2 SQIVND (reference sequence). Trimming removed 5 bases from V and 4 bases from J, with 9 bases in between. CDR3 residues: CASSWALNQPQHF. In DNA form, the CDR3 reads TGTGCCAGTAGTTGGGCCTTAAATCAGCCCCAGCATTTT.

V gene TRBV4-3 combines with J gene TRBJ1-1; a weak D match, TRBD1 (5 bases). The CDR3 sequence is 13 residues long. Germline CDR1 reads LGHNA; CDR2 reads YSLEER. V was cut by 1 base and J by 7 bases, with 10 bases left in between. The CDR3 region is CASSQGDGFEAFF. CDR3 nucleotides: TGCGCCAGCAGCCAAGGGGACGGATTTGAAGCTTTCTTT.

This clone was recorded a few times. This sample includes further DNA sequences coding for the same CDR3. The chain links TRBV27 to TRBJ1-2; tentatively, D is TRBD1 (6 bases). With 0 bases removed from V and 0 bases from J, the gap between germline ends came to 11 bases. The germline V gene encodes CDR1 MNHEY and CDR2 SMNVEV (reference sequence). The CDR3 spans 16 residues. The CDR3 is CASSLSKTGANYGYTF. CDR3 DNA: TGTGCCAGCAGTTTATCCAAGACAGGAGCTAACTATGGCTACACCTTC.

The CDR3 is CASSLGGGQPQHF. The CDR3 bases are TGTGCCAGCAGCCTCGGGGGAGGACAGCCCCAGCATTTT. The rearrangement joins TRBV7-3 to TRBJ1-5; maybe TRBD1 (5 bases). The length of the CDR3 is 13 residues. Looked up from germline, CDR1 is SGHTA and CDR2 is FQGTGA. Trimming removed 5 bases at V and 7 bases at J, with 12 bases between.